Shown below are 21 T cell receptor beta chains from a single sample sequenced in a study of shared clonotypes between healthy human individuals. Clones were read by immunoSEQ multiplex PCR, and TCRdb kept only the in-frame ones, dropping some. Of around 990,000 clones in the sample, 60% to 85% were seen once. Sequenced material: memory CD4+ T cells from PBMCs. Sample subset: CD45RA-negative fraction. These receptors originate from a man between 18 and 29 years old in good health. Some clones in this sample may be carry-over from other donors' samples.

The chain carries TRBV5-1 and TRBJ2-7; D perhaps matches TRBD2 (5 bases). In germline, CDR1 is SGHRS, CDR2 YFSETQ. The CDR3 runs to 14 residues. Trimming cost V 1 base and J 0 bases, with 8 bases left between them. In nucleotides, the CDR3 is TGCGCCAGCAGCTTGAAGCGGAGCTCCTACGAGCAGTACTTC. Protein sequence: CASSLKRSSYEQYF.

The chain combines TRBV7-2 with TRBJ1-5; 10 nucleotides align to TRBD1. Germline-derived CDR1 and CDR2 are SGHTA and FQGNSA. This CDR3 has 15 amino acids. V shed 0 bases, J shed 5 bases, and the junction held 1 base outside the gene matches. CDR3 in DNA: TGTGCCAGCAGCTTAGCGACAGGGGGCGATCAGCCCCAGCATTTT. This sequence encodes CASSLATGGDQPQHF.

The V gene is TRBV7-6, the J gene TRBJ1-2; 8 bases line up with TRBD1. From germline, CDR1 is SGHVS and CDR2 FNYEAQ. This CDR3 has 16 residues. The V segment lost 5 bases and the J segment 5 bases; nucleotides outside the gene matches: 13. DNA for the CDR3: TGTGCCAGCAGCCTAACATCGAGGGGACAGGATTATGGCTACACCTTC. Translation: CASSLTSRGQDYGYTF.

This rearrangement joins TRBV7-3 to TRBJ2-2; a possible D gene is TRBD1 (5 bases). This CDR3 contains 14 residues. Germline CDR1 and CDR2: SGHTA and FQGTGA. Trimming shortened V by 5 bases and J by 5 bases, and 12 bases separated the two germline ends. This CDR3 is CASSPRRGTGELFF. CDR3 nucleotides: TGTGCCAGCAGCCCCCGTAGGGGAACCGGGGAGCTGTTTTTT.

This chain uses TRBV28 with TRBJ2-3; 8 nucleotides align to TRBD1. This CDR3 has 14 amino acids. Losses at the gene ends were 6 bases for V and 6 bases for J; bases not matched to a gene: 8. The germline V gene has CDR1 MDHEN and CDR2 SYDVKM. Here the CDR3 DNA reads TGTGCCAGCAGCATCGGGACAGGTTTTGATACGCAGTATTTT. It yields the protein CASSIGTGFDTQYF.

This clone has just a few counts. V and J are TRBV19 and TRBJ1-5, with a weak D call TRBD1 (5 bases). The CDR3 length is 13 residues. Germline V gene sequence: CDR1 LNHDA, CDR2 SQIVND (reference sequence). The germline V and J ends were trimmed by 4 bases and 5 bases, with 9 bases remaining between them. This CDR3 is CASSRDSDQPQHF. The DNA of the CDR3 is TGTGCCAGTAGTAGGGACTCGGATCAGCCCCAGCATTTT.

The chain employs TRBV28 and TRBJ1-4, with D maybe TRBD1 (5 bases). Germline V gene lookup returns CDR1 MDHEN and CDR2 SYDVKM. Trimming shortened V by 4 bases and J by 4 bases, and 10 bases separated the two germline ends. This CDR3 has 14 amino acids. This chain's CDR3 is CASSSGRDNEKLFF. The CDR3 DNA reads as TGTGCCAGCAGTTCAGGGAGGGATAATGAAAAACTGTTTTTT.

This clone occurred once. This chain uses TRBV5-6 with TRBJ2-5; D possibly corresponds to TRBD2 (5 bases). Germline V lookup: CDR1 SGHDT, CDR2 YYEEEE. Trimming took 4 bases from V and 5 from J, leaving 12 bases between them. This CDR3 spans 13 amino acids. The CDR3 DNA is TGTGCCAGCAGCGCTGGGAGAGGGGAGACCCAGTACTTC. It encodes CASSAGRGETQYF.

The V and J genes are TRBV5-1 and TRBJ2-1, with D uncertain. CDR3 length: 13 amino acids. Trimming shortened V by 4 bases and J by 5 bases, and 10 bases separated the two germline ends. Germline CDR1 SGHRS, CDR2 YFSETQ. CDR3 coding DNA: TGCGCCAGCAGCGTGGCCCCAAACAATGAGCAGTTCTTC. It translates to CASSVAPNNEQFF.

This chain joins TRBV7-2 and TRBJ2-7, with 9 bases lining up with TRBD1. J gave up 0 bases and V 5 bases, and 8 bases lay outside the gene matches. Germline-derived CDR1 and CDR2 are SGHTA and FQGNSA. This CDR3 is built from 16 residues. CDR3 protein: CASSTAGTGLSYEQYF. The CDR3 DNA sequence: TGTGCCAGCAGCACCGCCGGGACAGGGCTCTCCTACGAGCAGTACTTC.

The chain links TRBV7-9 to TRBJ2-5; D is unclear. The CDR3 extends over 12 amino acids. CDR1 and CDR2 from the germline V gene are SEHNR and FQNEAQ (reference sequence). Between the trimmed V and J ends, which lost 4 bases and 5 bases, there was a span of 8 bases. DNA for the CDR3: TGTGCCAGCAGCTCATCCGAGGAGACCCAGTACTTC. Translated: CASSSSEETQYF.

Details on this clone: Other DNA sequences in this specimen translate into the identical CDR3. The chain carries TRBV27 and TRBJ2-1; 12 bases agree with TRBD2. The CDR3 runs to 15 residues. Trimming removed 4 bases from V and 7 bases from J; junction bases left unmatched: 5. Germline loops: CDR1 MNHEY, CDR2 SMNVEV (reference sequence). CDR3 bases: TGTGCCAGCAGTTCCCGACTAGCGGGAGTTAATGAGCAGTTCTTC. It encodes CASSSRLAGVNEQFF.

The V and J genes are TRBV5-1 and TRBJ1-1, with D maybe TRBD1 (6 bases). CDR1 is SGHRS and CDR2 is YFSETQ in the germline V gene. The CDR3 length is 15 residues. Trimming pared 5 bases from V and 0 bases from J, leaving 14 bases between. The CDR3 region has the DNA TGCGCCAGCAGTTCCGGGGGCGCCATGAACACTGAAGCTTTCTTT. Encoded protein: CASSSGGAMNTEAFF.

This clone appeared once. The chain couples TRBV5-1 to TRBJ2-3, with D unresolved. Germline CDR1 is SGHRS and CDR2 is YFSETQ. The V end was cut by 4 bases, the J end by 4 bases, with 13 bases between. This CDR3 comprises 14 residues. In DNA, the CDR3 is TGCGCCAGCAGCCCTAGTTTGGGCGCAGATACGCAGTATTTT. It is translated as CASSPSLGADTQYF.

This clone was seen only a few times. The DNA for the CDR3 is TGTGCCAGTAGTCCCGGGACAAATTGGGCTGAAGCTTTCTTT. Translated, it gives CASSPGTNWAEAFF. The J gene is TRBJ1-1, the V gene TRBV19, with D perhaps matching TRBD1 (6 bases). The CDR3 is 14 residues long. V lost 5 bases and J 6 bases, leaving 16 bases between the germline ends. Germline V lookup: CDR1 LNHDA, CDR2 SQIVND (reference sequence).

A remark on this clone: This likely stems from a read error, as it lies one base from a far larger clone. The chain recombines TRBV15 with TRBJ1-2; D is ambiguous. CDR3 size: 14 residues. The germline CDR1 and CDR2 sequences are LNHNV and YYDKDF (reference sequence). V lost 0 bases to trimming and J lost 2 bases, with 7 bases between them. The CDR3 nucleotides are TGTGCCACCAGCAGAGATATAGGGAACTATGGCTACACCTTC. The encoded protein is CATSRDIGNYGYTF.

The chain links TRBV4-1 to TRBJ2-5; 8 nucleotides line up with TRBD2. The J call could be wrong; TRBJ2-7 is a better fit for the DNA end. The CDR3 consists of 18 residues. Germline V gene data show CDR1 as MGHRA and CDR2 as YSYEKL. This chain's CDR3 is CASSQGARAGTRRYEQYF. For the CDR3, the DNA is TGCGCCAGCAGCCAAGGAGCTCGAGCCGGGACTAGACGATACGAGCAGTACTTC.

V usage is TRBV11-1 and J usage is TRBJ2-7; D gene unclear. The CDR3 has 16 residues. The germline gives CDR1 SGHAT, CDR2 FQDESV (reference sequence). The V end lost 4 bases, the J end lost 2 bases, and 18 bases lay between the germline ends. The chain's CDR3 is CASSSYLGVFPYEQYF. The CDR3 DNA follows: TGTGCCAGCAGCTCTTACCTAGGTGTTTTTCCCTACGAGCAGTACTTC.

J is TRBJ2-6 and V is TRBV23-1, with a tentative D call TRBD1 (6 bases). TRBV23-1 is an ORF; its function is uncertain. The CDR3 contains 18 residues. The V gene lost 0 bases and the J gene lost 0 bases, with 12 bases spanning the gap. CDR3 protein: CASSQSRTGLSGANVLTF. The CDR3 coding sequence is TGCGCCAGCAGTCAATCCCGAACAGGGCTCTCTGGGGCCAACGTCCTGACTTTC.

This rearrangement joins TRBV30 to TRBJ1-2; no definite D call. The CDR3 sequence is 12 residues long. Trimming removed 7 bases from V and 3 bases from J, with 12 bases in between. Germline-derived CDR1 and CDR2 are GTSNPN and SVGIG (reference sequence). This chain's CDR3 is CALSRFYYGYTF. CDR3 sequence (DNA): TGTGCCTTGTCAAGATTCTACTATGGCTACACCTTC.

This chain connects TRBV30 to TRBJ2-7; 7 positions match TRBD1. J lost 4 bases, V lost 3 bases, and 12 bases had no gene match. This CDR3 has 15 amino acids. Germline V CDR1 and CDR2: GTSNPN, SVGIG (reference sequence). The CDR3 coding sequence is TGTGCCTGGAGGTGGTCTAGGGCAGGGGGATACGAGCAGTACTTC. Protein: CAWRWSRAGGYEQYF. Full variable domain (remainder filled in from reference TRBV30 and TRBJ2-7): SQTIHQWPATLVQPVGSPLSLECTVEGTSNPNLYWYRQAAGRGLQLLFYSVGIGQISSEVPQNLSASRPQDRQFILSSKKLLLSDSGFYLCAWRWSRAGGYEQYFGPGTRLTVT.